These T cell receptor beta chains were read from a single sample in a study of regulatory T cells in long-lasting Graves disease. TCRdb redid the calling of the multiplex PCR reads with MiXCR, one entry per CDR3 protein. Of roughly 400,000 distinct CDR3 sequences listed, around 23% are singletons. Sequencing used peripheral blood mononuclear cells (PBMCs), obtained when the disease was refractory, from a patient treated with antithyroid drugs. The receptor source for this set is a female donor with Graves disease. Each CDR3 is given with its conserved first and last residue. D genes are given only for firm matches. Rows may omit the clone size; those that give it use once, few, many or a size class.

v_gene	j_gene	d_gene	abundance	CDR3aa	CDR3nt
TRBV5-6	TRBJ1-2	.	few	CASSPDYNYGYTF	TGTGCCAGCAGCCCGGACTACAACTATGGCTACACCTTC
TRBV19	TRBJ1-1	.	.	CASSILRGTTEAFF	TGTGCCAGTAGTATACTAAGGGGGACGACTGAAGCTTTCTTT
TRBV28	TRBJ1-1	TRBD1	many	CASSSQGVGAFF	TGTGCCAGCAGTTCCCAGGGGGTGGGCGCTTTCTTT
TRBV28	TRBJ1-1	.	many	CASSPPGRYTEAFF	TGTGCCAGCAGTCCTCCCGGACGGTACACTGAAGCTTTCTTT
TRBV28	TRBJ2-7	.	many	CASSPQTGRGEQYF	TGTGCCAGCAGTCCCCAGACAGGAAGGGGCGAGCAGTACTTC
TRBV11-3	TRBJ2-7	TRBD1	few	CASSLVLTGVNYEQYF	TGTGCCAGCAGCTTGGTATTGACAGGGGTAAACTACGAGCAGTACTTC
TRBV7-8	TRBJ2-7	.	.	CASNTTDSYEQYF	TGTGCCAGCAACACGACAGATTCCTACGAGCAGTACTTC
TRBV9	TRBJ2-5	.	few	CASSVEPGSQETQYF	TGTGCCAGCAGCGTGGAACCGGGAAGTCAAGAGACCCAGTACTTC
TRBV28	TRBJ2-2	.	many	CASIGSARELFF	TGTGCCAGCATTGGATCGGCCAGGGAGCTGTTTTTT
TRBV9	TRBJ2-1	TRBD2	.	CASSVKGGRVYNEQFF	TGTGCCAGCAGCGTAAAGGGCGGGAGGGTTTACAATGAGCAGTTCTTC
TRBV7-9	TRBJ2-5	.	many	CASSLSHRQETQYF	TGTGCCAGCAGCTTAAGTCACAGGCAAGAGACCCAGTACTTC
TRBV15	TRBJ2-7	.	once	CATKKTEYYEQYF	TGTGCCACCAAGAAGACAGAATACTACGAGCAGTACTTC
TRBV14	TRBJ2-7	.	many	CASSHGYEQYF	TGTGCCAGCAGTCACGGCTACGAGCAGTACTTC
TRBV6-2/TRBV6-3	TRBJ2-7	.	many	CASSARGIGPYEQYF	TGTGCCAGCAGTGCCAGGGGAATTGGGCCCTACGAGCAGTACTTC
TRBV19	TRBJ2-5	TRBD1	.	CASSYRDRGQETQYF	TGTGCCAGTAGCTACCGGGACAGGGGCCAAGAGACCCAGTACTTC
TRBV10-3	TRBJ1-5	.	few	CAISDKGNNQPQHF	TGTGCCATCAGTGACAAAGGTAACAATCAGCCCCAGCATTTT
TRBV7-6	TRBJ2-7	TRBD2	few	CASSSRRLAGIYEQYF	TGTGCCAGCAGCTCGAGGCGACTAGCGGGCATCTACGAGCAGTACTTC
TRBV13	TRBJ1-1	.	few	CASSFSGESLKEAFF	TGTGCCAGCAGCTTTTCCGGGGAATCCCTGAAGGAAGCTTTCTTT
TRBV2	TRBJ1-5	TRBD1	many	CASTGTGGNQPQHF	TGTGCCAGCACCGGGACAGGGGGCAATCAGCCCCAGCATTTT
TRBV5-1	TRBJ1-4	TRBD1	many	CASSRKYRDRGPANEKLFF	TGCGCCAGCAGCAGAAAGTACCGGGACAGGGGGCCGGCTAATGAAAAACTGTTTTTT
TRBV28	TRBJ1-1	.	many	CASSFWGKNTEAFF	TGTGCCAGCAGTTTCTGGGGTAAGAACACTGAAGCTTTCTTT
TRBV3-1	TRBJ1-4	TRBD1	many	CASSQDVLRGTLEKLFF	TGTGCCAGCAGCCAAGACGTACTCAGGGGGACTCTCGAAAAACTGTTTTTT
TRBV20-1	TRBJ2-5	TRBD2	.	CSATSTSGNQETQYF	TGCAGTGCCACCTCGACTAGCGGGAACCAAGAGACCCAGTACTTC
TRBV20-1	TRBJ1-3	.	once	CSARGTAGNTIYF	TGCAGTGCTAGAGGGACTGCTGGAAACACCATATATTTT
TRBV2	TRBJ1-2	TRBD1	many	CASSVTGGGRGYTF	TGTGCCAGCAGCGTTACAGGGGGGGGACGTGGCTACACCTTC
TRBV28	TRBJ2-1	TRBD1	few	CASSPWTGGIAYNEQFF	TGTGCCAGCAGTCCCTGGACAGGGGGTATCGCCTACAATGAGCAGTTCTTC
TRBV6-6	TRBJ2-7	.	many	CASSHSRGKKADSYEQYF	TGTGCCAGCAGTCACTCGAGAGGGAAAAAGGCGGACTCCTACGAGCAGTACTTC
TRBV5-4	TRBJ2-4	TRBD1	.	CASHTMLGTGGINIQYF	TGTGCCAGCCACACGATGCTCGGGACAGGGGGAATTAACATTCAGTACTTC
TRBV7-9	TRBJ1-6	TRBD1	many	CASSWDSNSPLHF	TGTGCCAGCAGCTGGGACAGCAATTCACCCCTCCACTTT
TRBV5-1	TRBJ2-5	.	.	CASSLSTLREETQYF	TGCGCCAGCAGCTTGAGTACGTTGCGAGAAGAGACCCAGTACTTC
TRBV20-1	TRBJ2-2	.	.	CSASRGALNTGELFF	TGCAGTGCTAGCCGCGGGGCGCTCAACACCGGGGAGCTGTTTTTT